Listed here are 29 T cell receptor beta chains from one sample, sequenced in a study of blood T cell repertoires in COVID-19. Produced via immunoSEQ multiplex PCR; TCRdb's table is partial and in-frame only. The sample carries approximately 140,000 clones, 88% recorded once. The specimen sequenced was peripheral blood. The receptor source for this set is a man aged 50-59 years with active or convalescent COVID-19.

The chain recombines TRBV9 with TRBJ1-1, with TRBD1 matching 8 bases. The V segment lost 6 bases and the J segment 2 bases; nucleotides outside the gene matches: 12. The length of the CDR3 is 16 residues. From germline, CDR1 is SGDLS and CDR2 YYNGEE. CDR3 residues: CASTHGQGEQNTEAFF. The DNA of the CDR3 is TGTGCCAGCACCCACGGACAGGGTGAGCAAAACACTGAAGCTTTCTTT.

The rearrangement uses TRBV7-2 and TRBJ2-4; the D is unclear. Germline-derived CDR1 and CDR2 are SGHTA and FQGNSA. V was clipped by 1 base and J by 0 bases, with 7 bases between them. The CDR3 loop spans 15 amino acids. The CDR3 nucleotides read TGTGCCAGCAGCTTAGAACCGGGAGCCAAAAACATTCAGTACTTC. Translated, it gives CASSLEPGAKNIQYF. The full variable domain, with the rest looked up from reference TRBV7-2 and TRBJ2-4, is GAGVSQSPSNKVTEKGKDVELRCDPISGHTALYWYRQSLGQGLEFLIYFQGNSAPDKSGLPSDRFSAERTGGSVSTLTIQRTQQEDSAVYLCASSLEPGAKNIQYFGAGTRLSVL.

The chain combines TRBV28 with TRBJ1-1; 11 bases are shared with TRBD1. The ends lost 2 bases at V and 8 bases at J; junction bases unmatched: 13. Looked up from germline, CDR1 is MDHEN and CDR2 is SYDVKM. This CDR3 is 17 amino acids long. Written as DNA, the CDR3 is TGTGCCAGCAGTTTAAGGACAGGGGGCTTTTTAGTAGCAGAAGCTTTCTTT. It is translated as CASSLRTGGFLVAEAFF.

The rearrangement uses TRBV15 and TRBJ1-2; TRBD1 aligns across 10 bases. The CDR3 is 17 residues long. Unmatched junction bases numbered 5, after V lost 1 base and J lost 0 bases. Per germline, CDR1 LNHNV and CDR2 YYDKDF (reference sequence). The CDR3 DNA follows: TGTGCCACCAGCAGAGGGACAGGGGGGAAAGCTAACTATGGCTACACCTTC. Protein: CATSRGTGGKANYGYTF.

This chain joins TRBV28 and TRBJ2-1; 8 nucleotides match TRBD2. Germline V CDR1 and CDR2: MDHEN, SYDVKM. The CDR3 has 15 residues. Trimming at V came to 6 bases and at J to 12 bases, leaving 16 bases not matched to a gene. The chain's CDR3 is CASRSSGSGGSVQFF. The CDR3 DNA sequence: TGTGCCAGCAGGTCGAGCGGGAGTGGAGGATCAGTGCAGTTCTTC.

For the CDR3, the DNA is TGTGCCAGCAGTTTATCCGGGACAGGTGATGAAAAACTGTTTTTT. Translating gives CASSLSGTGDEKLFF. The chain uses TRBV28 and TRBJ1-4; 8 bases match TRBD1. V shed 1 base, J shed 6 bases, and the junction held 4 bases outside the gene matches. This CDR3 comprises 15 residues. Germline V gene lookup returns CDR1 MDHEN and CDR2 SYDVKM. The whole variable domain, remainder taken from reference TRBV28 and TRBJ1-4, is DVKVTQSSRYLVKRTGEKVFLECVQDMDHENMFWYRQDPGLGLRLIYFSYDVKMKEKGDIPEGYSVSREKKERFSLILESASTNQTSMYLCASSLSGTGDEKLFFGSGTQLSVL.

Regarding this clone: A junction end diverges from the germline sequence, so it may reflect a read error. The chain uses TRBV2 and TRBJ2-3; D might be TRBD1 (7 bases). Germline V gene sequence: CDR1 SNHLY, CDR2 FYNNEI. The CDR3 contains 15 residues. The CDR3 reads CASTENSIRGEPQYF. In nucleotides, the CDR3 is TGTGCCAGCACTGAAAATTCCATCAGGGGGGAGCCGCAGTATTTT.

CDR3 sequence reads: CASSDRVAEQYF. The CDR3 bases are TGTGCCAGTTCCGACAGGGTGGCCGAGCAGTACTTC. This chain uses TRBV7-9 with TRBJ2-7; 7 bases fit TRBD1. This CDR3 spans 12 amino acids. With 9 bases clipped from V and 6 bases from J, the junction kept 8 bases outside the gene matches. Germline V gene data show CDR1 as SEHNR and CDR2 as FQNEAQ (reference sequence). Looking up the rest from reference TRBV7-9 and TRBJ2-7 gives the full variable domain: DTGVSQNPRHKITKRGQNVTFRCDPISEHNRLYWYRQTLGQGPEFLTYFQNEAQLEKSRLLSDRFSAERPKGSFSTLEIQRTEQGDSAMYLCASSDRVAEQYFGPGTRLTVT.

The chain uses TRBV19 and TRBJ1-1; 8 nucleotides agree with TRBD1. The V gene end was trimmed by 5 bases and the J gene end by 5 bases; junction bases not matched to a gene: 13. Germline assignment: CDR1 LNHDA and CDR2 SQIVND (reference sequence). CDR3 length equals 16 residues. Here the CDR3 DNA reads TGTGCCAGTAGTCAAAATACAGGGGGAGTAAGGACTGAAGCTTTCTTT. Its translation is CASSQNTGGVRTEAFF.

This sequence joins TRBV5-4 and TRBJ1-1; D gene uncertain. The CDR3 spans 16 residues. Between the trimmed V and J ends, which lost 4 bases and 1 base, there was a span of 17 bases. The germline V gene encodes CDR1 SGHNT and CDR2 YYREEE (reference sequence). CDR3 sequence reads: CASSPGWALGNTEAFF. CDR3 nucleotides: TGTGCCAGCAGCCCCGGATGGGCGCTGGGGAACACTGAAGCTTTCTTT.

The chain employs TRBV24-1 and TRBJ2-7; 7 nucleotides agree with TRBD2. CDR3 length equals 19 residues. Germline V gene sequence: CDR1 KGHDR, CDR2 SFDVKD. The junction had 23 bases not matched to a gene; V was cut back by 6 bases and J by 4 bases. CDR3 in DNA: TGTGCCACCAGTCTCCATGCATTAGGGGAGGGAGGGGCCGAGTACGAGCAGTACTTC. Protein: CATSLHALGEGGAEYEQYF.

This clone was observed a handful of times. V and J are TRBV2 and TRBJ2-2; D unresolved. Germline V lookup: CDR1 SNHLY, CDR2 FYNNEI. V was shortened by 6 bases and J by 4 bases, with 12 bases between the two germline ends. This CDR3 is built from 14 residues. The CDR3 is CASRARQATGELFF. The CDR3 DNA reads TGTGCCAGCAGGGCGCGACAAGCCACCGGGGAGCTGTTTTTT.

The CDR3 loop is CASSTRQSNEQYF. CDR3 DNA sequence: TGTGCCAGTAGTACCAGACAGTCCAACGAGCAGTACTTC. V gene TRBV19 combines with J gene TRBJ2-7, with D possibly matching TRBD1 (5 bases). Per the germline V gene, CDR1 is LNHDA and CDR2 is SQIVND (reference sequence). The CDR3 is 13 residues long. Trimming cost V 4 bases and J 5 bases, with 12 bases left between them.

The chain links TRBV28 to TRBJ2-1; TRBD1 agrees at 10 bases. CDR1 MDHEN and CDR2 SYDVKM come from the germline V gene. CDR3 length equals 18 residues. V was clipped by 5 bases and J by 4 bases; unmatched bases: 14. CDR3 sequence reads: CASSPRTGTGAPYNEQFF. The CDR3 nucleotides are TGTGCCAGCAGTCCTCGCACCGGGACAGGGGCGCCTTACAATGAGCAGTTCTTC.

The chain has TRBV21-1 and TRBJ1-2; the D segment call TRBD1 is taken from the table without a DNA check. TRBV21-1 is annotated as a pseudogene. The CDR3 totals 18 residues. This CDR3 is CASSKALRDRGLDYGYTF. The CDR3 coding sequence is TGTGCCAGCAGCAAAGCCCTCCGGGACAGGGGGCTCGACTATGGCTACACCTTC.

This chain connects TRBV5-5 to TRBJ1-3; D remains ambiguous. CDR1 and CDR2 from the germline V gene are SGHKS and YYEKEE (reference sequence). Trimming removed 2 bases from V and 3 bases from J, with 6 bases in between. This CDR3 spans 13 amino acids. The CDR3 spells CASSLQIGNTIYF. CDR3 in DNA: TGTGCCAGCAGCTTACAGATTGGAAACACCATATATTTT.

This chain uses TRBV21-1 with TRBJ2-5; the D call in the table, TRBD1, was not verified against the DNA. TRBV21-1 is a pseudogene locus. The CDR3 covers 12 residues. This CDR3 reads CASSPQIRGQYF. Here the CDR3 DNA reads TGTGCCAGCAGTCCCCAGATAAGGGGCCAGTACTTC.

This CDR3 is CASSLGQTSNTGELFF. CDR3 nucleotides: TGTGCCAGCAGCCTTGGACAGACATCGAACACCGGGGAGCTGTTTTTT. This rearrangement joins TRBV5-6 to TRBJ2-2; D is perhaps TRBD1 (6 bases). The V gene's germline CDR1 is SGHDT and CDR2 YYEEEE. The ends were cut back, 4 bases at V and 0 bases at J, with 13 bases in the middle. There are 16 residues in the CDR3.

This chain links TRBV12-5 with TRBJ2-4; 7 bases align to TRBD1. CDR3 length equals 12 residues. V lost 11 bases and J lost 11; bases outside the gene matches: 12. Germline loops: CDR1 LGHNT, CDR2 FRNRAP. The CDR3 loop is CAVQGPSNLQYF. In DNA form, the CDR3 reads TGTGCTGTACAGGGGCCGTCCAACCTTCAGTACTTC.

V usage is TRBV7-2 and J usage is TRBJ2-2; perhaps TRBD1 as D (5 bases). The germline CDR1 and CDR2 sequences are SGHTA and FQGNSA. The germline V and J ends were trimmed by 5 bases and 7 bases, with 17 bases remaining between them. The CDR3 has 15 residues. The CDR3 sequence: CASSPRAGKGGELFF. As DNA, the CDR3 is TGTGCCAGCAGCCCCAGGGCCGGTAAAGGCGGGGAGCTGTTTTTT.

The V call is TRBV5-1, the J call TRBJ2-7; maybe TRBD1 (6 bases). CDR1 SGHRS and CDR2 YFSETQ come from the germline V gene. V lost 5 bases to trimming and J lost 3 bases, with 9 bases between them. The CDR3 spans 12 residues. CDR3 in DNA: TGCGCCAGCAGGGACAGCAACTACGAGCAGTACTTC. It codes for CASRDSNYEQYF.

This clone was detected once. This rearrangement joins TRBV5-4 to TRBJ2-7; TRBD2 matches at 9 bases. The germline gives CDR1 SGHNT, CDR2 YYREEE (reference sequence). This CDR3 region has 14 residues. Losses at the gene ends were 3 bases for V and 2 bases for J; bases not matched to a gene: 3. In nucleotides, the CDR3 is TGTGCCAGCAGCTCTAGCGGGGCGACCTACGAGCAGTACTTC. Translation gives CASSSSGATYEQYF.

The genes are TRBV27 and TRBJ2-1; possible D gene TRBD1, 5 bases. The CDR3 extends over 13 amino acids. Trimming left V 8 bases short and J 1 base short, with 9 bases between. CDR1 and CDR2 from the germline V gene are MNHEY and SMNVEV (reference sequence). The CDR3 coding sequence is TGTGCCAGCTCTCCAGGGTCCTACAATGAGCAGTTCTTC. Residues: CASSPGSYNEQFF.

The V gene is TRBV21-1, the J gene TRBJ1-1; TRBD1, the table's D call, was not compared with the DNA. TRBV21-1 is reported as a pseudogene. This CDR3 is built from 16 residues. CDR3 in amino acids: CASSKLGSRGNTEAFF. As DNA, the CDR3 is TGTGCCAGCAGCAAACTGGGGTCCAGGGGGAACACTGAAGCTTTCTTT.

This clone appeared a single time. The V gene is TRBV27, the J gene TRBJ2-1, with no clear D. The CDR3 has 14 residues. The ends were cut back, 1 base at V and 3 bases at J, with 7 bases in the middle. Germline V CDR1 and CDR2: MNHEY, SMNVEV (reference sequence). The CDR3, as DNA: TGTGCCAGCAGTTTATTTGCGGACTACAATGAGCAGTTCTTC. Its protein is CASSLFADYNEQFF.

The V gene is TRBV2, the J gene TRBJ2-1, with TRBD2 matching 13 bases. The CDR3 runs to 16 residues. Germline CDR1 and CDR2: SNHLY and FYNNEI. The trim removed 4 bases at V and 5 bases at J, leaving 5 bases unmatched. CDR3 loop: CASSGLAGGKNNEQFF. CDR3 coding DNA: TGTGCCAGCAGTGGACTAGCGGGAGGAAAAAACAATGAGCAGTTCTTC.

This sequence joins TRBV18 and TRBJ1-1; D unclear. Trimming stripped 6 bases from V and 7 bases from J, with 9 bases between. Germline V gene sequence: CDR1 KGHSH, CDR2 LQKENI. This CDR3 spans 11 amino acids. CDR3 bases: TGTGCCAGCTCGCTGGCAGGTGAAGCTTTCTTT. Residues: CASSLAGEAFF.

The chain couples TRBV7-2 to TRBJ2-7, with a weak D call TRBD2 (6 bases). Germline V CDR1 and CDR2: SGHTA, FQGNSA. The germline V and J ends were trimmed by 5 bases and 3 bases, with 20 bases remaining between them. The length of the CDR3 is 16 residues. CDR3 nucleotide sequence: TGTGCCAGCAGCGGTCCCCTCGGGAGTTCGGGCTACGAGCAGTACTTC. Residues: CASSGPLGSSGYEQYF.

The chain recombines TRBV19 with TRBJ2-2; a possible D gene is TRBD1 (6 bases). V was trimmed by 4 bases and J by 4 bases, leaving 13 bases between them. CDR1 and CDR2 (germline): LNHDA, SQIVND (reference sequence). This CDR3 region has 15 residues. CDR3: CASSTTGTSTGELFF. In nucleotides, the CDR3 is TGTGCCAGTAGTACTACGGGGACAAGCACCGGGGAGCTGTTTTTT.